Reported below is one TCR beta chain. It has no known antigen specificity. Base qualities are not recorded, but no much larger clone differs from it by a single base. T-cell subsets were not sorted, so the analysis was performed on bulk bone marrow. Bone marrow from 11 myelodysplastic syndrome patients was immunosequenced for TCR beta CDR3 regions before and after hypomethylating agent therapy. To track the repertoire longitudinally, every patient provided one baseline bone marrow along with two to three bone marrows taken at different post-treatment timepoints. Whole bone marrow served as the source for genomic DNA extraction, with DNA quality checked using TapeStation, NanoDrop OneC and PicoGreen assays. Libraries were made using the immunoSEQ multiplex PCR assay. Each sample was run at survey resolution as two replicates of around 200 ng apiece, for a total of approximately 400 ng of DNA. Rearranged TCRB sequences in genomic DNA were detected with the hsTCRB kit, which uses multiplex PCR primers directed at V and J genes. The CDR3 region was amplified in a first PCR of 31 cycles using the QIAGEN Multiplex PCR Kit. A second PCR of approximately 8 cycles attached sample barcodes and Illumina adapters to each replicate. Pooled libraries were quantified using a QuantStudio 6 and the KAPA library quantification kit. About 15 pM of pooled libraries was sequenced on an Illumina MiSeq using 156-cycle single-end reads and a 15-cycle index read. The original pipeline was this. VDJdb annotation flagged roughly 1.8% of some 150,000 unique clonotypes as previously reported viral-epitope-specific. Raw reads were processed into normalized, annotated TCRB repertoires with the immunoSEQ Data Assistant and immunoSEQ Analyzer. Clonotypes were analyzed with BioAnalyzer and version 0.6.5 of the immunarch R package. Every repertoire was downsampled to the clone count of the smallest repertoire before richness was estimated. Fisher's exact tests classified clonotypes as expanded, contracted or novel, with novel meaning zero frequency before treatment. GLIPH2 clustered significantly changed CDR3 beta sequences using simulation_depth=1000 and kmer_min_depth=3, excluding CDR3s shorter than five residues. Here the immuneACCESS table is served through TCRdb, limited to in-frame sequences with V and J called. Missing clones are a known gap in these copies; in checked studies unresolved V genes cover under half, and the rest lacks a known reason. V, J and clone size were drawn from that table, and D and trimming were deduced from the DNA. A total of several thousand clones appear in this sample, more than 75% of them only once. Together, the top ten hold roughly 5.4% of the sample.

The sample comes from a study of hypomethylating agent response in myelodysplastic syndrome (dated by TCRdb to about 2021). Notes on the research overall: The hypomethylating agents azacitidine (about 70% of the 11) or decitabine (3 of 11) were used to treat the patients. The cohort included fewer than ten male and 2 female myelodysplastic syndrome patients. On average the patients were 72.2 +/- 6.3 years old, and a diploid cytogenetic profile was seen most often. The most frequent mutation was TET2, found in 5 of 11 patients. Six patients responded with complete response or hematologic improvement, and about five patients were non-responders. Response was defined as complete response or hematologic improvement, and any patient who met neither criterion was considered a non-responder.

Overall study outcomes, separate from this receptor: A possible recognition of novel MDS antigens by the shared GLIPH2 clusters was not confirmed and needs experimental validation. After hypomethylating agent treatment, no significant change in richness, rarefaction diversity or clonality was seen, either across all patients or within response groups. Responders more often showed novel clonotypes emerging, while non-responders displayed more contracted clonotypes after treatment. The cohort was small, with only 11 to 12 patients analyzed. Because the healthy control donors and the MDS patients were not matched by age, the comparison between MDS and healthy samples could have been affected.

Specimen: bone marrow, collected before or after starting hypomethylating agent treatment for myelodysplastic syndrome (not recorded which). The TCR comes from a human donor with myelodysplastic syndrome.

The CDR3 is CASSFSSTSNTGELFF. In nucleotides, the sequence is TGTGCCAGCAGCTTTTCTTCCACCTCGAACACCGGGGAGCTGTTTTTT. The rearrangement combines TRBV11-3 with TRBJ2-2; the D gene cannot be named for sure. The CDR1 and CDR2 encoded by the germline V gene are SGHNT and YENEEA. The CDR3 goes from the cysteine to the phenylalanine over 16 residues. Solely the CDR3 DNA is kept, with 48 bases framed from the first base. At the junction V is shortened by 3 bases and J by 0 bases, with 11 bases in between.